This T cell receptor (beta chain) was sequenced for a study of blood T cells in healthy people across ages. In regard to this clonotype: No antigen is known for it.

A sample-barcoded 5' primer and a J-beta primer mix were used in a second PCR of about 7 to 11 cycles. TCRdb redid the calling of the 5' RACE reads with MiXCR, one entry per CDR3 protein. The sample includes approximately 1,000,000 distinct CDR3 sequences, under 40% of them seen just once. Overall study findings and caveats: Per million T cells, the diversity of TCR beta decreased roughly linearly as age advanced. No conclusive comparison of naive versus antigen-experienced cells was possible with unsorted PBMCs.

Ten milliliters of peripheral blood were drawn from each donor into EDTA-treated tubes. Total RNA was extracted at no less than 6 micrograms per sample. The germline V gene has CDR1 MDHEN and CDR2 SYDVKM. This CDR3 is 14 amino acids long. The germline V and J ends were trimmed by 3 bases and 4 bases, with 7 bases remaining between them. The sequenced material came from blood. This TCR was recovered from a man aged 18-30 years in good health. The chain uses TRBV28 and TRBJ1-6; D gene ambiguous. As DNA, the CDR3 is TGTGCCAGCAGTTTGCGGCAGTATAATTCACCCCTCCACTTT. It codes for CASSLRQYNSPLHF.